This T cell receptor (beta chain) appears in the sequencing data of a study of blood T cells in healthy people across ages (dated by TCRdb to 2015 to 2017). About the investigation overall: In model experiments, template switching captured about one uniquely barcoded TCR beta cDNA molecule for every two T cells. Age-related changes in TCR beta repertoire diversity were measured in the study by deep sequencing normalized with unique cDNA molecular identifiers. The donors were divided into four age groups: young (average about 16 years), middle-aged (under 40), aged (under 70) and long-lived (around 80). To avoid experimental bias, donors of different ages were randomly spread across the sequencing lanes. For two donors (one aged 18 to 29 and one aged 80 or older), the study analyzed two additional independent replicas of 1 million unique cDNA reads from the same blood draw.

Systemically healthy Caucasian individuals from Russia, 35 to 50 in total and aged about 6 to 95 years, were included as donors. Each donor gave 8 to 10 milliliters of peripheral blood, collected into EDTA-treated Vacutainer tubes. Ficoll-Paque density-gradient centrifugation was used to isolate PBMCs, with at least 7 million per sample. Total RNA was extracted from PBMCs with Trizol reagent, with at least 6 micrograms obtained per sample. For every donor, flow cytometry on a PBMC aliquot measured the percentage of naive CD45RAhigh/CD27high T cells. Comments on this clonotype: No cognate antigen has been identified for it. It has no much larger one-base neighbor in the sample; base qualities were not kept.

V sheds 4 bases and J sheds 8 bases, leaving 15 bases between their ends. Including the terminal cysteine and phenylalanine, the CDR3 comprises 13 residues. Here the CDR3 DNA is all that survives: 39 bases in frame from base 1. CDR1 and CDR2 are read off the germline V gene as SGHRS and YFSETQ. Library preparation employed 5' RACE. The reads were generated on an Illumina HiSeq 2500. The second PCR ran for about 6 to 12 cycles and used a J-beta primer mix along with a sample-barcoded 5' primer. A unique molecular identifier was introduced onto each TCR beta cDNA molecule by a template-switch 5' adaptor carrying 12 random nucleotides. Each sample yielded at least 3 million CDR3-containing paired-end reads. First-strand cDNA synthesis was performed from all RNA using the Mint cDNA synthesis kit, with priming by a TRBC-specific oligonucleotide. All cDNA was treated with uracil-DNA glycosylase and then went through a first 18-cycle PCR with the universal primers M1SS and BC2_uni_R. In the original analysis: Normalization of each sample was performed by random selection of 1 million high-quality reads, each carrying a distinct molecular identifier. Instead of being binned into consensus sequences, reads with shared molecular identifiers were discarded. MiTCR, with a Q25 quality threshold and the strictest error-elimination algorithm, was used for CDR3 identification, clonotype clustering and error correction. A nonparametric unseen species model with Euler transformation was used to estimate lower-bound total TCR beta diversity. TCRdb trimmed the raw reads at Q25, called clones with MiXCR and kept productive beta chains. Each entry is one CDR3 protein sequence, shown with its most common DNA and genes. The V and J calls, along with clone size, are taken from TCRdb and not from the paper's own processing. A total of some 1.1 million distinct CDR3 sequences appear in this sample, more than 30% of them only once. The top ten constitute over 10% of the sample.

Summary of the overall study and its limitations: Estimates of total diversity from one million sequenced T cells were regarded as lower bounds and underestimates. The percentage of naive T cells measured by flow cytometry correlated strongly with observed TCR beta diversity. Observed TCR beta diversity per million T cells fell roughly linearly with age, and a significant reduction was already apparent by age roughly 41. Because profiling used bulk unsorted PBMCs, naive and antigen-experienced compartments could not be compared conclusively. Compared with the aged group, the long-lived group had more naive CD4+ T cells, fewer expanded clones and increased TCR diversity, a pattern suggesting age selection. Because the CMV infection status of the donors was unknown, age-related changes in expanded clonotypes may potentially have been confounded.

Specimen: blood. The sequence was collected from a man aged 18-30 years in good health. The rearranged chain carries TRBV5-1 and TRBJ1-2; a confident D gene designation cannot be given. The CDR3 reads as follows: CASSVDGREGYTF. The DNA sequence is TGCGCCAGCAGCGTGGACGGGAGAGAAGGCTACACCTTC.